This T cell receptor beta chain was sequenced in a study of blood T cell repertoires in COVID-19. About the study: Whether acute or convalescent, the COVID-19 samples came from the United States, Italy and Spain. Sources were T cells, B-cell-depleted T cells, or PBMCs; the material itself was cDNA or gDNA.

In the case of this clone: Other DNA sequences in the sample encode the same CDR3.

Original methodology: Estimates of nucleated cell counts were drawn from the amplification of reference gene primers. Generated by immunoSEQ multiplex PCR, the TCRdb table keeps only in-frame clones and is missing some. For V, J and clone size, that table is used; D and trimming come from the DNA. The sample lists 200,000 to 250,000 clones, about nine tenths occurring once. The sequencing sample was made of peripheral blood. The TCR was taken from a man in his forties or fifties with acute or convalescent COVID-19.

CDR3 protein: CASSLAQGLDEAFF. In DNA, the CDR3 is TGCGCCAGCAGCCTCGCACAGGGTCTGGATGAAGCTTTCTTT. The chain carries TRBV5-1 and TRBJ1-1; D perhaps matches TRBD1 (6 bases). The CDR3 contains 14 residues. Germline values: CDR1 SGHRS, CDR2 YFSETQ. Trimming removed 4 bases at V and 7 bases at J, with 17 bases between.